These 11 T cell receptor beta chains originate from one sample sequenced in a study of shared clonotypes between healthy human individuals. Assay: immunoSEQ multiplex PCR; the TCRdb copy retains only in-frame clones and omits some. The table records over a million clones, about 80% of them present only once. Material: memory CD4+ T cells from PBMCs. Subset: CD45RA-negative fraction. These receptors originate from a man younger than 30 in good health. Some clones in this sample may be carry-over from other donors' samples.

This clone appeared a single time. J is TRBJ2-3 and V is TRBV4-2; no definite D call. The germline V and J ends were trimmed by 5 bases and 0 bases, with 15 bases remaining between them. This CDR3 comprises 16 residues. The germline CDR1 and CDR2 sequences are LGHNA and YNFKEQ. The CDR3 DNA is TGTGCCAGCAGCGACCTGTACAGTGCTAGCACAGATACGCAGTATTTT. Amino acids: CASSDLYSASTDTQYF.

The chain has TRBV7-9 and TRBJ1-5; D is perhaps TRBD1 (5 bases). CDR3 size: 15 residues. Germline V gene sequence: CDR1 SEHNR, CDR2 FQNEAQ (reference sequence). Trimming took 4 bases from V and 3 from J, leaving 13 bases between them. CDR3 DNA sequence: TGTGCCAGCAGCTCTTGGGACGGCTACAATCAGCCCCAGCATTTT. Residues: CASSSWDGYNQPQHF. The variable domain in full, completed from reference TRBV7-9 and TRBJ1-5, reads DTGVSQNPRHKITKRGQNVTFRCDPISEHNRLYWYRQTLGQGPEFLTYFQNEAQLEKSRLLSDRFSAERPKGSFSTLEIQRTEQGDSAMYLCASSSWDGYNQPQHFGDGTRLSIL.

This chain links TRBV5-4 with TRBJ1-2; D gene unclear. CDR1 is SGHNT, CDR2 YYREEE, per germline (reference sequence). Trimming pared 3 bases from V and 2 bases from J, leaving 11 bases between. This CDR3 is 14 amino acids long. CDR3 residues: CASSWSADNYGYTF. DNA for the CDR3: TGTGCCAGCAGCTGGTCGGCGGACAACTATGGCTACACCTTC.

This sequence joins TRBV6-6 and TRBJ2-7; no clear D. This CDR3 contains 14 residues. V lost 2 bases to trimming and J lost 7 bases, with 15 bases between them. Germline V gene lookup returns CDR1 MNHNY and CDR2 SVGAGI (reference sequence). The CDR3 nucleotides are TGTGCCAGCAGTTACACTCTTGTTAAGGGAGAGCAGTACTTC. Residues: CASSYTLVKGEQYF.

This chain connects TRBV20-1 to TRBJ2-3; D is unresolved. CDR1 is DFQATT and CDR2 is SNEGSKA in the germline V gene (reference sequence). Trimming cost V 8 bases and J 6 bases, with 9 bases left between them. CDR3 length: 10 residues. CDR3 sequence (DNA): TGCAGTCCCAGGCGCGATACGCAGTATTTT. Translating it yields CSPRRDTQYF.

The V and J genes are TRBV7-3 and TRBJ2-7, with D perhaps TRBD2 (6 bases). V gave up 1 base and J gave up 3 bases, with 13 bases separating them. CDR1 SGHTA and CDR2 FQGTGA come from the germline V gene. The CDR3 spans 15 residues. The CDR3 sequence is CASSLKRAGYYEQYF. CDR3 nucleotides: TGTGCCAGCAGCTTAAAGCGGGCGGGTTACTACGAGCAGTACTTC.

This chain uses TRBV14 with TRBJ2-3, with TRBD1 as a possible D gene (6 bases). This CDR3 has 15 amino acids. The germline V and J ends were trimmed by 1 base and 9 bases, with 17 bases remaining between them. Germline lookup yields CDR1 SGHDN and CDR2 FVKESK. The CDR3 sequence is CASSQGGTGIGTQYF. The CDR3, as DNA: TGTGCCAGCAGCCAAGGGGGCACAGGGATTGGAACGCAGTATTTT.

This rearrangement joins TRBV18 to TRBJ1-1; TRBD1 matches 11 bases. CDR3 size: 15 residues. Germline V gene sequence: CDR1 KGHSH, CDR2 LQKENI. V gave up 6 bases and J gave up 3 bases; unmatched junction bases: 6. CDR3 residues: CASSQGQGADTEAFF. The CDR3, as DNA: TGTGCCAGCTCCCAAGGACAGGGGGCGGACACTGAAGCTTTCTTT.

This clone showed up just a few times. In nucleotides, the CDR3 is TGTGCCAGCAGCTTCTTGGGACTCACCGGGGAGCTGTTTTTT. Its protein product is CASSFLGLTGELFF. The V and J genes are TRBV7-2 and TRBJ2-2; tentatively, D is TRBD2 (6 bases). The V gene's germline CDR1 is SGHTA and CDR2 FQGNSA. Trimming cost V 3 bases and J 4 bases, with 9 bases left between them. The CDR3 totals 14 residues.

This clone is a singleton in its sample. V is TRBV7-9 and J is TRBJ1-2; 10 positions match TRBD1. The CDR3 is 16 amino acids. Germline trimming cut 5 bases from V and 8 bases from J; bases unmatched to any gene: 14. The germline gives CDR1 SEHNR, CDR2 FQNEAQ (reference sequence). The CDR3 sequence is CASSPVGDRGASGYTF. The DNA for the CDR3 is TGTGCCAGCAGCCCAGTGGGGGACAGGGGTGCCTCCGGCTACACCTTC.

This chain connects TRBV6-5 to TRBJ2-7, with 8 bases fitting TRBD2. Germline loops: CDR1 MNHEY, CDR2 SVGAGI. This CDR3 contains 13 residues. V dropped 4 bases and J dropped 7; count of bases not matched to a gene: 6. CDR3 nucleotide sequence: TGTGCCAGCAGTTCACTAGCGGCGGGGGAGCAGTACTTC. It specifies CASSSLAAGEQYF.